This is a list of T cell receptor beta chains from one sample in a study of neoadjuvant anti-PD-1 for oral cavity cancer. The assay was immunoSEQ multiplex PCR, and TCRdb's table has in-frame clones only and misses some. The sample records 70,000 to 95,000 clones, roughly four fifths being singletons. The sequences come from PBMCs, collected before nivolumab (anti-PD-1) treatment. These receptors all come from a person aged 35-79 years with oral cavity squamous cell carcinoma. Both conserved end residues are part of each CDR3. Fields, in order: D gene, J gene, clone size, V gene, CDR3 DNA, CDR3 protein. D genes are given only for firm matches. Some rows have no size entry. The others give once, few or many, or a class for an expanded clone.

d_call: -
j_call: TRBJ2-3
clone_size: -
v_call: TRBV19
cdr3_nt: TGTGCCAGTAGTCAACAGGGGACTCGGACCACAGATACGCAGTATTTT
cdr3_aa: CASSQQGTRTTDTQYF

d_call: -
j_call: TRBJ2-6
clone_size: -
v_call: TRBV2
cdr3_nt: TGTGCCTGCGAGGAGTCCGGGCCTGGGGCCAACGTCCTGACTTTC
cdr3_aa: CACEESGPGANVLTF

d_call: TRBD2
j_call: TRBJ2-7
clone_size: -
v_call: TRBV6-5
cdr3_nt: TGTGCCAGCAGTGGTCTAGCGGGACGCGAGCAGTACTTC
cdr3_aa: CASSGLAGREQYF

d_call: -
j_call: TRBJ2-1
clone_size: -
v_call: TRBV29-1
cdr3_nt: TGCAGCGTTGCGGGTAGCCGTGCCTACAATGAGCAGTTCTTC
cdr3_aa: CSVAGSRAYNEQFF

d_call: TRBD2
j_call: TRBJ2-3
clone_size: -
v_call: TRBV7-3
cdr3_nt: TGTGCCAGCAGCCGGACCGCGGCGACTAGCGGGAGTTTGGATACGCAGTATTTT
cdr3_aa: CASSRTAATSGSLDTQYF

d_call: -
j_call: TRBJ2-7
clone_size: -
v_call: TRBV2
cdr3_nt: TGTGCCAGCAGTGAACACGGATCGGGGAGCGAGCAGTACTTC
cdr3_aa: CASSEHGSGSEQYF

d_call: -
j_call: TRBJ2-3
clone_size: -
v_call: TRBV11-2
cdr3_nt: TGTGCCAGCAGCTTTGTCGGAGGTGGCACAGATACGCAGTATTTT
cdr3_aa: CASSFVGGGTDTQYF

d_call: -
j_call: TRBJ2-7
clone_size: -
v_call: TRBV4-1
cdr3_nt: TGCGCCAGCAGCCAAGATCAAGGCTTGCCCTACGAGCAGTACTTC
cdr3_aa: CASSQDQGLPYEQYF

d_call: -
j_call: TRBJ2-7
clone_size: -
v_call: TRBV27
cdr3_nt: TGTGCCAGCAGTTTAGCCGGTAGCGCCACAGTCCACGAGCAGTACTTC
cdr3_aa: CASSLAGSATVHEQYF

d_call: -
j_call: TRBJ1-1
clone_size: -
v_call: TRBV7-9
cdr3_nt: TGTGCCAGCAGCTTACGGAACCTCCTCCAAGGGGTAAACACTGAAGCTTTCTTT
cdr3_aa: CASSLRNLLQGVNTEAFF

d_call: TRBD1
j_call: TRBJ2-2
clone_size: -
v_call: TRBV6-5
cdr3_nt: TGTGCCAGCAGTTCGACAGGGTGGTACACCGGGGAGCTGTTTTTT
cdr3_aa: CASSSTGWYTGELFF

d_call: TRBD1
j_call: TRBJ2-7
clone_size: -
v_call: TRBV29-1
cdr3_nt: TGCAGCGTTGGGGGCGGACAGGGGGCCTACGAGCAGTACTTC
cdr3_aa: CSVGGGQGAYEQYF

d_call: TRBD1
j_call: TRBJ1-1
clone_size: -
v_call: TRBV7-6
cdr3_nt: TGTGCCAGCAGCTTAGGACAGGGGGCGTTTGGGACTGAAGCTTTCTTT
cdr3_aa: CASSLGQGAFGTEAFF

d_call: -
j_call: TRBJ1-1
clone_size: -
v_call: TRBV30
cdr3_nt: TGTGCCTGGGCACAGCCGAACACTGAAGCTTTCTTT
cdr3_aa: CAWAQPNTEAFF

d_call: -
j_call: TRBJ2-1
clone_size: many
v_call: TRBV6-1
cdr3_nt: TGTGCCAGCAGTCCCCGCAACAATGAGCAGTTCTTC
cdr3_aa: CASSPRNNEQFF

d_call: TRBD1
j_call: TRBJ1-5
clone_size: -
v_call: TRBV4-1
cdr3_nt: TGCGCCAGCAGCCCAGGGGACAGGGGAAAACAGCCCCAGCATTTT
cdr3_aa: CASSPGDRGKQPQHF

d_call: -
j_call: TRBJ2-7
clone_size: -
v_call: TRBV29-1
cdr3_nt: TGCAGCGTTGAATGGGCAGGGACGCCCTACGAGCAGTACTTC
cdr3_aa: CSVEWAGTPYEQYF

d_call: -
j_call: TRBJ1-4
clone_size: -
v_call: TRBV5-4
cdr3_nt: TGTGCCAGCAGCTCGCCGGGGGCGAATGAAAAACTGTTTTTT
cdr3_aa: CASSSPGANEKLFF

d_call: -
j_call: TRBJ1-4
clone_size: -
v_call: TRBV6-1
cdr3_nt: TGTGCCAGCAGTGAGCAGGGAAGCGGTGAAAAACTGTTTTTT
cdr3_aa: CASSEQGSGEKLFF

d_call: -
j_call: TRBJ2-7
clone_size: few
v_call: TRBV19
cdr3_nt: TGTGCCAGTACTGCAGGGAGCCCCTACGAGCAGTACTTC
cdr3_aa: CASTAGSPYEQYF

d_call: -
j_call: TRBJ2-1
clone_size: -
v_call: TRBV5-1
cdr3_nt: TGCGCCAGCAGCCTGCAGGGGTCGGGTCGGCATGAGCAGTTCTTC
cdr3_aa: CASSLQGSGRHEQFF

d_call: -
j_call: TRBJ2-3
clone_size: -
v_call: TRBV10-1
cdr3_nt: TGCGCCAGCTCGATCGGGGATACGCAGTATTTT
cdr3_aa: CASSIGDTQYF

d_call: TRBD2
j_call: TRBJ2-2
clone_size: -
v_call: TRBV10-3
cdr3_nt: TGTGCCATCAGGGGGACTAGCGGAGGGGGCACCGGGGAGCTGTTTTTT
cdr3_aa: CAIRGTSGGGTGELFF

d_call: -
j_call: TRBJ1-1
clone_size: -
v_call: TRBV6-5
cdr3_nt: TGTGCCAGCACCTCCCCGGGGCGGAGAAACACTGAAGCTTTCTTT
cdr3_aa: CASTSPGRRNTEAFF

d_call: TRBD2
j_call: TRBJ2-7
clone_size: few
v_call: TRBV19
cdr3_nt: TGTGCCAGTAGTCCCAAGGGACTAGCGGGAGACGAGCAGTACTTC
cdr3_aa: CASSPKGLAGDEQYF

d_call: -
j_call: TRBJ1-2
clone_size: -
v_call: TRBV28
cdr3_nt: TGTGCCAGCAGTGAACCCAGTGTTTATGGCTACACCTTC
cdr3_aa: CASSEPSVYGYTF

d_call: TRBD2
j_call: TRBJ2-1
clone_size: -
v_call: TRBV11-2
cdr3_nt: TGTGCCAGCAGCTTAGGGACTAGCCCCAACAATGAGCAGTTCTTC
cdr3_aa: CASSLGTSPNNEQFF

d_call: -
j_call: TRBJ2-5
clone_size: -
v_call: TRBV7-2
cdr3_nt: TGTGCCAGCAGCTTAATGAGTTCAGAGACCCAGTACTTC
cdr3_aa: CASSLMSSETQYF

d_call: -
j_call: TRBJ1-1
clone_size: -
v_call: TRBV12-5
cdr3_nt: TGTGCTAGTGGTTTGGTAGAAGGTGCAGCTTTCTTT
cdr3_aa: CASGLVEGAAFF

d_call: -
j_call: TRBJ2-2
clone_size: -
v_call: TRBV6-5
cdr3_nt: TGTGGGGAACAGAACACCGGGGAGCTGTTTTTT
cdr3_aa: CGEQNTGELFF

d_call: TRBD1
j_call: TRBJ2-1
clone_size: -
v_call: TRBV19
cdr3_nt: TGTGCCAGTAGCCATATTCCGGGACAGGGGAATGAGCAGTTCTTC
cdr3_aa: CASSHIPGQGNEQFF

d_call: -
j_call: TRBJ1-2
clone_size: -
v_call: TRBV7-9
cdr3_nt: TGTGCCAGCAGCTTAGATACGGGGGCGAGGTATGGCTACACCTTC
cdr3_aa: CASSLDTGARYGYTF

d_call: TRBD2
j_call: TRBJ2-5
clone_size: few
v_call: TRBV11-3
cdr3_nt: TGTGCCAGCAGCTCAGAGACAGCGGGAGGGCGAGAGACCCAGTACTTC
cdr3_aa: CASSSETAGGRETQYF

d_call: -
j_call: TRBJ1-2
clone_size: -
v_call: TRBV29-1
cdr3_nt: TGCAGCGTTGCAAAGGGGAGCTATGGCTACACCTTC
cdr3_aa: CSVAKGSYGYTF

d_call: -
j_call: TRBJ1-1
clone_size: few
v_call: TRBV6-1
cdr3_nt: TGTGCCACAAAAGGGCATTTGAACACTGAAGCTTTCTTT
cdr3_aa: CATKGHLNTEAFF

d_call: -
j_call: TRBJ2-7
clone_size: -
v_call: TRBV5-1
cdr3_nt: TGCGCCAGCAGCGCTCGGGGCGGGGAGACCTACGAGCAGTACTTC
cdr3_aa: CASSARGGETYEQYF

d_call: TRBD1
j_call: TRBJ1-2
clone_size: -
v_call: TRBV30
cdr3_nt: TGTGCCTGGAGTTGGGCAGGGGGCGGCTATGGCTACACCTTC
cdr3_aa: CAWSWAGGGYGYTF

d_call: TRBD2
j_call: TRBJ2-1
clone_size: few
v_call: TRBV11-2
cdr3_nt: TGTGCCAGCAGCTTAGATGCGGGGGACTACAATGAGCAGTTCTTC
cdr3_aa: CASSLDAGDYNEQFF

d_call: -
j_call: TRBJ2-1
clone_size: -
v_call: TRBV29-1
cdr3_nt: TGCAGCGTCCACGGGTCAGGAGGGTACAATGAGCAGTTCTTC
cdr3_aa: CSVHGSGGYNEQFF

d_call: -
j_call: TRBJ1-1
clone_size: -
v_call: TRBV5-1
cdr3_nt: TGCGCCAGCAGCTTGGACATATCTGAAGCTTTCTTT
cdr3_aa: CASSLDISEAFF

d_call: -
j_call: TRBJ1-1
clone_size: -
v_call: TRBV2
cdr3_nt: TGTGCCAGCAGCGGACAGATGAACACTGAAGCTTTCTTT
cdr3_aa: CASSGQMNTEAFF

d_call: TRBD2
j_call: TRBJ2-1
clone_size: -
v_call: TRBV27
cdr3_nt: TGTGCCAGCAGTTTCGAGCTAGCGGGGGCCAATGAGCAGTTCTTC
cdr3_aa: CASSFELAGANEQFF